The present TCR beta chain was sequenced within a study of T cells in narcolepsy. A word on this clone: Its target is not known.

Findings and limits, study-wide: Healthy controls reportedly lacked the autoreactive clonotypes serially found in patients' blood.

Using immunoSEQ multiplex PCR, the repertoire was profiled, and TCRdb retains in-frame clones only, with some absent. The data show around 18,000 clones, 72% seen once. V was clipped by 6 bases and J by 4 bases; unmatched bases: 7. Germline CDR1 is MNHEY and CDR2 is SVGAGI. CDR3 length: 14 residues. The J gene is TRBJ1-2, the V gene TRBV6-5; 8 bases line up with TRBD1. The source is a human donor with narcolepsy. The sequenced material came from CD45RA- memory CD8+ T cells from PBMCs. This CDR3 reads CASRSQGAAYGYTF. The CDR3 nucleotides are TGTGCCAGCAGAAGCCAGGGGGCGGCCTATGGCTACACCTTC.